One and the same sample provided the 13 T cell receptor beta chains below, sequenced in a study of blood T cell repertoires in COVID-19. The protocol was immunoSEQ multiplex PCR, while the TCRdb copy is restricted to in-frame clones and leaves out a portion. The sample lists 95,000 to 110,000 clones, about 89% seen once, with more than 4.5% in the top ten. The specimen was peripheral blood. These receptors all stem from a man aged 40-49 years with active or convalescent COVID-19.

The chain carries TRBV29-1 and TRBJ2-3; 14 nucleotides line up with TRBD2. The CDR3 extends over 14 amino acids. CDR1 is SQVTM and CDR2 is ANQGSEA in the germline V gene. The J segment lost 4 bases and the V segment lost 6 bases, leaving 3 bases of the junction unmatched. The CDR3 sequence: CSVEGLAGADTQYF. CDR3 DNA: TGCAGCGTGGAGGGACTAGCGGGAGCAGATACGCAGTATTTT.

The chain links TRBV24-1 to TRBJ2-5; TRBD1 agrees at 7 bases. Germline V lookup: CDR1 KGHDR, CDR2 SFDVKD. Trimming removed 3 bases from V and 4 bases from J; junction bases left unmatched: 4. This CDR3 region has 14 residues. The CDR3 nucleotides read TGTGCCACCAGTGATGAGGGGGCTCGAGAGACCCAGTACTTC. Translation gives CATSDEGARETQYF.

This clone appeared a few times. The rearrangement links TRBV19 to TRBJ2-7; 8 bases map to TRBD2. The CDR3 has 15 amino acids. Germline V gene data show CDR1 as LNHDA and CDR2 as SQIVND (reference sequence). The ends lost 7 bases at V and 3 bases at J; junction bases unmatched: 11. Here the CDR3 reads CASTLRGGGNYEQYF. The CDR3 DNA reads TGTGCCAGTACCCTCCGGGGGGGAGGAAACTACGAGCAGTACTTC. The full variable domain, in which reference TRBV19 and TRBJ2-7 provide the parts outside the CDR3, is DGGITQSPKYLFRKEGQNVTLSCEQNLNHDAMYWYRQDPGQGLRLIYYSQIVNDFQKGDIAEGYSVSREKKESFPLTVTSAQKNPTAFYLCASTLRGGGNYEQYFGPGTRLTVT.

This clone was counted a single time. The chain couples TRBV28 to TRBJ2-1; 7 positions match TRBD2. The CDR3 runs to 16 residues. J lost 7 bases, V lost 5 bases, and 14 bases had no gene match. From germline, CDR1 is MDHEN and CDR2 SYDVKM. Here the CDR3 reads CASSPLGASGGNEQFF. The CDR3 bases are TGTGCCAGCAGTCCCCTCGGGGCTAGCGGAGGGAATGAGCAGTTCTTC.

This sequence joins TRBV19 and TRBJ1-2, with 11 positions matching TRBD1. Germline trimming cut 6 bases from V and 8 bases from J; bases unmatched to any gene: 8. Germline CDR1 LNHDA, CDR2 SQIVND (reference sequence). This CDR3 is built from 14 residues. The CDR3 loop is CASRSGQGAWGYTF. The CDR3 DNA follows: TGTGCCAGTAGGAGCGGACAGGGGGCGTGGGGCTACACCTTC.

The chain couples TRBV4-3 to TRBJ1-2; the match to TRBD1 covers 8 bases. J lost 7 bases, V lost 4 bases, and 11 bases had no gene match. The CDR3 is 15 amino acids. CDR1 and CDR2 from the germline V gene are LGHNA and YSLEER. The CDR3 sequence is CASSLKPGGESGYTF. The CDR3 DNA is TGCGCCAGCAGCCTGAAGCCAGGGGGCGAGTCTGGCTACACCTTC.

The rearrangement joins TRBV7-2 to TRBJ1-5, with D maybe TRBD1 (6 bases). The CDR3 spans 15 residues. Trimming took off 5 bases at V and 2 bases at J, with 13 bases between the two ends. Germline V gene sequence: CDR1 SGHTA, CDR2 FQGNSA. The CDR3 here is CASSPQQGGNQPQHF. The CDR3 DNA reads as TGTGCCAGCAGCCCACAACAGGGCGGCAATCAGCCCCAGCATTTT.

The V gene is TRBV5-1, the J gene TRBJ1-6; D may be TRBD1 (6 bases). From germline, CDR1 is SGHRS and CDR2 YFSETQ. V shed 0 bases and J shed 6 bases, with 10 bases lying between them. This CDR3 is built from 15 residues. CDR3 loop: CASSLEGGRNSPLHF. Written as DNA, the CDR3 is TGCGCCAGCAGCTTGGAAGGGGGACGTAATTCACCCCTCCACTTT.

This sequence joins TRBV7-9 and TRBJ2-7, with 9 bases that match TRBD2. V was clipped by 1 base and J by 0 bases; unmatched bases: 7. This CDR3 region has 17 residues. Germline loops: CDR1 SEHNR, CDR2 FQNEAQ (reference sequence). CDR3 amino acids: CASSLGSASGVSYEQYF. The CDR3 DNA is TGTGCCAGCAGCTTAGGTTCGGCTAGCGGGGTCTCCTACGAGCAGTACTTC. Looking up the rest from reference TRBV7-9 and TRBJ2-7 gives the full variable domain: DTGVSQNPRHKITKRGQNVTFRCDPISEHNRLYWYRQTLGQGPEFLTYFQNEAQLEKSRLLSDRFSAERPKGSFSTLEIQRTEQGDSAMYLCASSLGSASGVSYEQYFGPGTRLTVT.

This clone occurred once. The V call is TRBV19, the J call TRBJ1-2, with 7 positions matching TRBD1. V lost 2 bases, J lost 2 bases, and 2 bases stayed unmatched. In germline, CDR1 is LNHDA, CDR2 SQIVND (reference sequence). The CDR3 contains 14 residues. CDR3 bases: TGTGCCAGTAGTATATCGACAGGGAACTATGGCTACACCTTC. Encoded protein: CASSISTGNYGYTF.

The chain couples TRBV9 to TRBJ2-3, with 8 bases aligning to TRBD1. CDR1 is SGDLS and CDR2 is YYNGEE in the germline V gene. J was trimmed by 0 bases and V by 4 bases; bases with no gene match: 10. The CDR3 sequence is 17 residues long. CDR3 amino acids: CASSPGTGSSSTDTQYF. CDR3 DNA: TGTGCCAGCAGCCCCGGGACAGGCAGTTCTAGCACAGATACGCAGTATTTT.

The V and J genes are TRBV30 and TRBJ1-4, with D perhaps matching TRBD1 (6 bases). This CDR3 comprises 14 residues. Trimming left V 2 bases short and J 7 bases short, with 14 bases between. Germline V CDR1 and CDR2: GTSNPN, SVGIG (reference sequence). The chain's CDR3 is CAWSTLGTSEKLFF. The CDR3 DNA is TGTGCCTGGAGTACGTTGGGGACAAGTGAAAAACTGTTTTTT.

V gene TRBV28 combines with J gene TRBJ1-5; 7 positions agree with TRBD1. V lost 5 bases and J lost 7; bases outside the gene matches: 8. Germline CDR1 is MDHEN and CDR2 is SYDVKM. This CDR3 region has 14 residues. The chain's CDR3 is CASSPRGVGQPQHF. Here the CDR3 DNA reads TGTGCCAGCAGTCCCAGGGGGGTAGGGCAGCCCCAGCATTTT. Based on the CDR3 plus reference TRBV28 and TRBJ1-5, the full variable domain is DVKVTQSSRYLVKRTGEKVFLECVQDMDHENMFWYRQDPGLGLRLIYFSYDVKMKEKGDIPEGYSVSREKKERFSLILESASTNQTSMYLCASSPRGVGQPQHFGDGTRLSIL.